The 23 T cell receptor beta chains below come from one sample, sequenced in a study of early T cells in non-severe SARS-CoV-2 infection. One entry per CDR3 protein results from TCRdb running MiXCR on the 5' RACE reads. Here the sample spans about 90,000 distinct CDR3 sequences, approximately 15% being singletons. The sequencing input was whole blood. These receptors originate from an adult who was a healthcare worker with PCR-confirmed SARS-CoV-2 infection or an uninfected control (not recorded which).

This clonotype showed up many times. J is TRBJ2-3 and V is TRBV28; D is ambiguous. Germline values: CDR1 MDHEN, CDR2 SYDVKM. The CDR3 runs to 13 residues. Trimming took off 2 bases at V and 9 bases at J, with 12 bases between the two ends. This CDR3 reads CASSLPGRITQYF. The CDR3 bases are TGTGCCAGCAGTTTACCCGGCAGAATCACGCAGTATTTT.

The V gene is TRBV7-2, the J gene TRBJ2-2, with 8 bases aligning to TRBD2. CDR3 length equals 17 residues. V gave up 1 base and J gave up 7 bases; unmatched junction bases: 11. Germline V lookup: CDR1 SGHTA, CDR2 FQGNSA. The CDR3 spells CASSLESSGFPGGELFF. In nucleotides, the CDR3 is TGTGCCAGCAGCTTAGAGTCTAGCGGGTTCCCGGGCGGGGAGCTGTTTTTT.

This clonotype was observed many times. The chain combines TRBV12-3 or TRBV12-4 with TRBJ2-3, with D unresolved. The CDR3 length is 11 residues. Trimming took 6 bases from V and 1 from J, leaving 2 bases between them. The CDR3 loop is CASRRTDTQYF. CDR3 coding DNA: TGTGCCAGCAGACGCACAGATACGCAGTATTTT.

This clonotype was counted at least ten times. The chain recombines TRBV7-2 with TRBJ2-3; 10 bases match TRBD2. After removal of 6 bases from V and 4 bases from J, the junction contained 10 bases not matched to a gene. The CDR3 sequence is 16 residues long. Germline CDR1 SGHTA, CDR2 FQGNSA. The CDR3 DNA is TGTGCCAGCAGAGCAGCGGGAGGGCCCGACGCAGATACGCAGTATTTT. Protein: CASRAAGGPDADTQYF.

For the CDR3, the DNA is TGTGCCAGCAGCCAACCGGAGCGGCAGTTCTTC. Protein sequence: CASSQPERQFF. This sequence joins TRBV3-1 and TRBJ2-1, with D hard to call. V lost 2 bases to trimming and J lost 12 bases, with 8 bases between them. The CDR3 is 11 amino acids. CDR1 is LGHDT, CDR2 YNNKEL, per germline (reference sequence).

This clonotype has just a few counts. V is TRBV29-1 and J is TRBJ2-7; 7 bases align to TRBD1. Germline CDR1 reads SQVTM; CDR2 reads ANQGSEA. This CDR3 has 14 residues. V shed 1 base and J 2 bases; nucleotides not matched to a gene: 5. CDR3: CSVEASTGTYEQYF. Written as DNA, the CDR3 is TGCAGCGTTGAAGCCTCGACAGGGACCTACGAGCAGTACTTC.

J is TRBJ2-7 and V is TRBV2, with D perhaps matching TRBD2 (5 bases). With 4 bases removed from V and 6 bases from J, the gap between germline ends came to 16 bases. The CDR3 spans 14 residues. Germline values: CDR1 SNHLY, CDR2 FYNNEI. CDR3 amino acids: CASSAGQASSEQYF. CDR3 coding DNA: TGTGCCAGCAGTGCCGGGCAGGCTAGCTCCGAGCAGTACTTC.

This sequence joins TRBV28 and TRBJ2-6; 7 nucleotides agree with TRBD2. The CDR3 is 17 residues long. The V gene's germline CDR1 is MDHEN and CDR2 SYDVKM. J gave up 0 bases and V 7 bases, and 9 bases lay outside the gene matches. The DNA of the CDR3 is TGTGCCAGCACCGGGGGGTTATCGGGCTCTGGGGCCAACGTCCTGACTTTC. This encodes CASTGGLSGSGANVLTF.

This clonotype was detected a few times. This chain's CDR3 is CASSPPGRTVSGYGYTF. The CDR3 region has the DNA TGTGCCAGCTCCCCCCCGGGCAGGACGGTCTCAGGCTATGGCTACACCTTC. J is TRBJ1-2 and V is TRBV18; unclear D gene. Germline lookup yields CDR1 KGHSH and CDR2 LQKENI. Trimming took 6 bases from V and 4 from J, leaving 24 bases between them. The CDR3 loop spans 17 amino acids.

The CDR3 is CASSLRPTTSSGANVLTF. For the CDR3, the DNA is TGTGCCAGCAGCTTAAGACCGACGACGAGCTCTGGGGCCAACGTCCTGACTTTC. The chain employs TRBV7-8 and TRBJ2-6, with D uncertain. The CDR3 is 18 residues long. The V and J ends lost 2 bases and 0 bases respectively, with 14 bases between them. Germline V lookup: CDR1 SGHVS, CDR2 FQNEAQ.

V is TRBV9 and J is TRBJ2-1, with 9 nucleotides matching TRBD2. The germline V gene encodes CDR1 SGDLS and CDR2 YYNGEE. V shed 0 bases and J 4 bases; nucleotides not matched to a gene: 2. The CDR3 runs to 15 residues. Written as DNA, the CDR3 is TGTGCCAGCAGCGTAGGAACTAGCGGGTACAATGAGCAGTTCTTC. Translating it yields CASSVGTSGYNEQFF. Complete variable domain (other parts from reference TRBV9 and TRBJ2-1): DSGVTQTPKHLITATGQRVTLRCSPRSGDLSVYWYQQSLDQGLQFLIQYYNGEERAKGNILERFSAQQFPDLHSELNLSSLELGDSALYFCASSVGTSGYNEQFFGPGTRLTVL.

A single count supports this clonotype. V usage is TRBV7-9 and J usage is TRBJ1-1; D might be TRBD1 (6 bases). CDR1 and CDR2 from the germline V gene are SEHNR and FQNEAQ (reference sequence). Trimming cost V 5 bases and J 0 bases, with 13 bases left between them. This CDR3 has 15 amino acids. The CDR3 region has the DNA TGTGCCAGCAGCCCCCGAGGGACATTGAACACTGAAGCTTTCTTT. Its translation: CASSPRGTLNTEAFF.

The chain employs TRBV6-5 and TRBJ1-1; D ambiguous. Trimming took 4 bases from V and 1 from J, leaving 7 bases between them. Germline V lookup: CDR1 MNHEY, CDR2 SVGAGI. This CDR3 region has 13 residues. The DNA for the CDR3 is TGTGCCAGCAGTTCAAAGGGGAACACTGAAGCTTTCTTT. It specifies CASSSKGNTEAFF.

This clonotype was counted only a few times. The CDR3 spells CAWSPTPNWGAEAFF. The DNA for the CDR3 is TGTGCCTGGAGTCCAACCCCGAATTGGGGGGCTGAAGCTTTCTTT. The rearrangement uses TRBV30 and TRBJ1-1; D may be TRBD1 (5 bases). The V end lost 2 bases, the J end lost 6 bases, and 19 bases lay between the germline ends. This CDR3 is 15 amino acids long. Germline-derived CDR1 and CDR2 are GTSNPN and SVGIG (reference sequence).

At least ten counts were recorded for this clonotype. This chain connects TRBV6-2 or TRBV6-3 to TRBJ2-2; D may be TRBD2 (5 bases). The V gene's germline CDR1 is MNHEY and CDR2 SVGEGT. The ends were cut back, 6 bases at V and 6 bases at J, with 8 bases in the middle. CDR3 size: 12 residues. CDR3: CASRREAGELFF. In nucleotides, the CDR3 is TGTGCCAGCAGGAGGGAAGCCGGGGAGCTGTTTTTT.

The gene calls are TRBV7-8 and TRBJ2-7; perhaps D is TRBD1 or TRBD2 (6 bases each). The CDR3 sequence is 17 residues long. Trimming took off 4 bases at V and 3 bases at J, with 22 bases between the two ends. The germline gives CDR1 SGHVS, CDR2 FQNEAQ. The CDR3 region has the DNA TGTGCCAGCAGCTATTATTCCTGGGGGGCAGAGGGCTACGAGCAGTACTTC. This encodes CASSYYSWGAEGYEQYF.

The J gene is TRBJ2-1, the V gene TRBV29-1; D gene ambiguous. Germline loops: CDR1 SQVTM, CDR2 ANQGSEA. The ends were cut back, 4 bases at V and 5 bases at J, with 12 bases in the middle. The CDR3 runs to 13 residues. The DNA for the CDR3 is TGCAGCGTTGCCCACGACCTCAACAATGAGCAGTTCTTC. Amino acid sequence: CSVAHDLNNEQFF.

Written as DNA, the CDR3 is TGCAGCGTCGGACAGGGGGCTGGCACTGAAGCTTTCTTT. Amino acid sequence: CSVGQGAGTEAFF. The rearrangement joins TRBV29-1 to TRBJ1-1, with TRBD1 identical over 11 bases. The CDR3 runs to 13 residues. Trimming cost V 6 bases and J 4 bases; bases outside gene matches: 4. Germline values: CDR1 SQVTM, CDR2 ANQGSEA.

This rearrangement joins TRBV6-5 to TRBJ2-1; D is possibly TRBD2 (6 bases). Germline assignment: CDR1 MNHEY and CDR2 SVGAGI. Trimming cost V 9 bases and J 15 bases, with 18 bases left between them. There are 11 residues in the CDR3. Written as DNA, the CDR3 is TGTGCCAGTCGGGCCGCGGGAATTAGGTTCTTC. Amino acid sequence: CASRAAGIRFF.

This chain uses TRBV5-1 with TRBJ2-1; D is perhaps TRBD1 (6 bases). V lost 2 bases to trimming and J lost 3 bases, with 15 bases between them. The CDR3 runs to 16 residues. Germline V gene data show CDR1 as SGHRS and CDR2 as YFSETQ. DNA of the CDR3: TGCGCCAGCAGCTTATCGGCCCAGGGGTTCTACAATGAGCAGTTCTTC. Translated, it gives CASSLSAQGFYNEQFF.

The chain is built from TRBV7-8 and TRBJ2-5; the D is unclear. Trimming pared 1 base from V and 1 base from J, leaving 10 bases between. The CDR3 runs 15 residues. The germline V gene has CDR1 SGHVS and CDR2 FQNEAQ. The CDR3 DNA reads as TGTGCCAGCAGCTTAGGCTCTAATCCCCAAGAGACCCAGTACTTC. Amino acid sequence: CASSLGSNPQETQYF.

This chain connects TRBV27 to TRBJ2-7; D unresolved. Trimming removed 5 bases from V and 5 bases from J, with 19 bases in between. The CDR3 length is 15 residues. The germline V gene has CDR1 MNHEY and CDR2 SMNVEV (reference sequence). CDR3: CASSPDPSLIDEQYF. The CDR3 bases are TGTGCCAGCAGTCCTGACCCCTCCCTAATCGACGAGCAGTACTTC.

This clonotype showed up just a few times. The chain joins TRBV9 to TRBJ1-5; D is possibly TRBD1 (5 bases). This CDR3 has 14 amino acids. The V end was cut by 0 bases, the J end by 6 bases, with 10 bases between. Germline V gives CDR1 SGDLS, CDR2 YYNGEE. This CDR3 is CASSVGSGSQPQHF. CDR3 sequence (DNA): TGTGCCAGCAGCGTAGGTTCAGGGAGTCAGCCCCAGCATTTT.